This entry lists 15 T cell receptor beta chains sequenced from one sample in a study of shared clonotypes between healthy human individuals. TCRdb's table, derived via immunoSEQ multiplex PCR, lists solely in-frame clones and lacks some. Of around 2,000,000 clones listed, about 95% were seen once; the top ten hold 1.2%. Naivety among CD8 cells was defined by CD45RO negativity and positive CCR7 selection, thereby excluding terminally differentiated effector memory CD45RA+ cells. The sample was naive CD8+ T cells sorted from blood. These receptors all stem from a man aged 18 to 30 in good health.

The rearrangement joins TRBV6-5 to TRBJ1-5; tentatively, D is TRBD1 (5 bases). The CDR3 totals 14 residues. Germline V gene lookup returns CDR1 MNHEY and CDR2 SVGAGI. The V gene lost 7 bases and the J gene lost 9 bases, with 19 bases spanning the gap. As DNA, the CDR3 is TGTGCCAGCAACGTGACGGGGGGACCGTGGCCCCAGCATTTT. It is translated as CASNVTGGPWPQHF.

This clone was counted only a few times. The chain joins TRBV2 to TRBJ2-7; D gene ambiguous. Germline V gives CDR1 SNHLY, CDR2 FYNNEI. CDR3 size: 12 residues. Between the trimmed V and J ends, which lost 7 bases and 4 bases, there was a span of 11 bases. The CDR3 nucleotides are TGTGCCAGCACTCGAAAGGAATACGAGCAGTACTTC. Encoded protein: CASTRKEYEQYF.

This clone was seen once. V is TRBV13 and J is TRBJ2-4; perhaps TRBD1 as D (5 bases). Between the trimmed V and J ends, which lost 6 bases and 0 bases, there was a span of 18 bases. This CDR3 region has 17 residues. Per germline, CDR1 PRHDT and CDR2 FYEKMQ (reference sequence). The CDR3, as DNA: TGTGCCAGCAGTCAAGGGGCATTTAGTGTAGCCAAAAACATTCAGTACTTC. The encoded protein is CASSQGAFSVAKNIQYF.

This clone was seen only a few times. This chain uses TRBV9 with TRBJ2-3; D tentatively fits TRBD1 or TRBD2 (5 bases each). This CDR3 has 15 amino acids. Between the trimmed V and J ends, which lost 6 bases and 3 bases, there was a span of 17 bases. Germline V gene data show CDR1 as SGDLS and CDR2 as YYNGEE. The CDR3 loop reads CASTSGGGWTDTQYF. The CDR3 DNA follows: TGTGCCAGCACAAGTGGGGGTGGATGGACAGATACGCAGTATTTT.

The V call is TRBV7-9, the J call TRBJ1-1; 9 positions agree with TRBD1. The CDR3 spans 14 residues. From germline, CDR1 is SEHNR and CDR2 FQNEAQ (reference sequence). V gave up 1 base and J gave up 7 bases; unmatched junction bases: 4. This CDR3 reads CASSLVTGGIEAFF. For the CDR3, the DNA is TGTGCCAGCAGCTTAGTGACAGGGGGGATTGAAGCTTTCTTT.

The V gene is TRBV11-2, the J gene TRBJ2-7; D is uncertain. V shed 5 bases and J shed 6 bases, with 11 bases lying between them. The CDR3 loop spans 12 amino acids. The V gene's germline CDR1 is SGHAT and CDR2 FQNNGV. CDR3 protein: CASSPSWGEQYF. The CDR3 coding sequence is TGTGCCAGCAGCCCCTCTTGGGGCGAGCAGTACTTC.

This chain joins TRBV10-1 and TRBJ1-1; the match to TRBD1 covers 9 bases. The CDR3 loop spans 14 amino acids. Germline CDR1 reads WNHNN; CDR2 reads SYGVQD (reference sequence). J lost 5 bases, V lost 5 bases, and 6 bases had no gene match. The CDR3 reads CASSSGQGRTEAFF. For the CDR3, the DNA is TGCGCCAGCAGTAGCGGACAGGGGAGGACTGAAGCTTTCTTT.

The V and J genes are TRBV15 and TRBJ1-5; maybe TRBD1 (5 bases). The CDR3 consists of 14 residues. Germline CDR1 LNHNV, CDR2 YYDKDF (reference sequence). Deletions cut 0 bases from V and 12 bases from J, with 15 bases between. CDR3 loop: CATSRDLGARLQHF. The CDR3, as DNA: TGTGCCACCAGCAGAGATCTCGGGGCCAGGCTCCAGCATTTT. The full variable domain, completed using reference TRBV15 and TRBJ1-5, is DAMVIQNPRYQVTQFGKPVTLSCSQTLNHNVMYWYQQKSSQAPKLLFHYYDKDFNNEADTPDNFQSRRPNTSFCFLDIRSPGLGDTAMYLCATSRDLGARLQHFGDGTRLSIL.

This chain connects TRBV27 to TRBJ1-2, with D possibly TRBD1 on 6 matching bases. The CDR3 is 13 residues long. CDR1 is MNHEY and CDR2 is SMNVEV in the germline V gene (reference sequence). Trimming left V 6 bases short and J 2 bases short, with 10 bases between. CDR3 residues: CASSIGGNYGYTF. CDR3 nucleotides: TGTGCCAGCAGCATAGGGGGGAACTATGGCTACACCTTC.

The J gene is TRBJ2-3, the V gene TRBV9, with D unclear. V gave up 4 bases and J gave up 4 bases, with 16 bases separating them. The CDR3 has 15 amino acids. CDR1 is SGDLS and CDR2 is YYNGEE in the germline V gene. The CDR3 loop reads CASSSSGNGADTQYF. CDR3 DNA sequence: TGTGCCAGCAGCTCCAGTGGGAACGGTGCAGATACGCAGTATTTT.

V is TRBV27 and J is TRBJ2-7; a possible D gene is TRBD1 (5 bases). The V gene lost 5 bases and the J gene lost 2 bases, with 16 bases spanning the gap. CDR1 MNHEY and CDR2 SMNVEV come from the germline V gene (reference sequence). CDR3 length: 15 amino acids. CDR3 residues: CASSVRVDPTYEQYF. Here the CDR3 DNA reads TGTGCCAGCAGTGTCAGGGTAGATCCAACCTACGAGCAGTACTTC.

The CDR3 DNA reads as TGTGCCAGCAGCCCAACGGGAGAGGCCCTGGCCTACAATGAGCAGTTCTTC. Protein sequence: CASSPTGEALAYNEQFF. The chain carries TRBV7-8 and TRBJ2-1; possible D gene TRBD2, 6 bases. The germline V gene encodes CDR1 SGHVS and CDR2 FQNEAQ. The V and J ends lost 5 bases and 2 bases respectively, with 19 bases between them. The CDR3 totals 17 residues.

V usage is TRBV4-3 and J usage is TRBJ2-2; perhaps TRBD1 as D (6 bases). The V gene lost 0 bases and the J gene lost 3 bases, with 11 bases spanning the gap. CDR3 length: 16 residues. Germline assignment: CDR1 LGHNA and CDR2 YSLEER. CDR3: CASSQERGLDTGELFF. The CDR3 bases are TGCGCCAGCAGCCAAGAAAGGGGGTTGGACACCGGGGAGCTGTTTTTT.

The rearrangement joins TRBV9 to TRBJ2-2, with a possible D match to TRBD2 (6 bases). This CDR3 is 16 amino acids long. V shed 4 bases and J shed 8 bases, with 21 bases lying between them. The germline CDR1 and CDR2 sequences are SGDLS and YYNGEE. The CDR3 nucleotides are TGTGCCAGCAGCCTCCGACTAGTTAAACCGTCGGGGGAGCTGTTTTTT. The encoded protein is CASSLRLVKPSGELFF. Full variable domain (remainder filled in from reference TRBV9 and TRBJ2-2): DSGVTQTPKHLITATGQRVTLRCSPRSGDLSVYWYQQSLDQGLQFLIQYYNGEERAKGNILERFSAQQFPDLHSELNLSSLELGDSALYFCASSLRLVKPSGELFFGEGSRLTVL.

The chain joins TRBV4-2 to TRBJ1-2, with TRBD1 matching 10 bases. Trimming took 0 bases from V and 2 from J; bases not matched to a gene: 9. This CDR3 contains 18 residues. Germline V gene sequence: CDR1 LGHNA, CDR2 YNFKEQ. The CDR3: CASSQDPRQGAQNYGYTF. CDR3 DNA: TGTGCCAGCAGCCAAGATCCCCGACAGGGGGCGCAGAACTATGGCTACACCTTC.